The subject of this entry is one T cell receptor (beta chain). No antigen is known for it. The V and J ends lost 4 bases and 3 bases respectively, with 13 bases between them. This CDR3 is 14 amino acids long. CDR1 SGHTA and CDR2 FQGNSA come from the germline V gene. These data belong to a study of beta chain features in type 1 diabetes. The sequenced template was cDNA made from the entire isolated RNA. TCRdb's copy holds only in-frame clones and misses some; the assay was immunoSEQ multiplex PCR. Found here are 300,000 to 350,000 clones, 8% of them singletons; the top ten hold less than 0.5%. Study results and caveats: TCRB repertoires of naive, central memory and Treg cells appeared more similar among patients than among healthy donors. A potential influence of HLA type upon TCRB rearrangement remained unresolved herein.

The rearrangement joins TRBV7-2 to TRBJ2-7, with D possibly being TRBD1 (6 bases). The sequencing input was central memory CD4+ T cells from blood. The TCR comes from a young woman in good health. The CDR3 here is CASSSDSYLYEQYF. The CDR3 DNA is TGTGCCAGCAGCTCGGACAGCTACCTCTACGAGCAGTACTTC. Combining the CDR3 with reference TRBV7-2 and TRBJ2-7 gives the whole variable domain GAGVSQSPSNKVTEKGKDVELRCDPISGHTALYWYRQSLGQGLEFLIYFQGNSAPDKSGLPSDRFSAERTGGSVSTLTIQRTQQEDSAVYLCASSSDSYLYEQYFGPGTRLTVT.